This is a list of T cell receptor beta chains from one sample in a study of blood T cell repertoires in COVID-19. Sequencing used immunoSEQ multiplex PCR; TCRdb keeps in-frame clones, though not all of them. The data hold over 600,000 clones, with about nine tenths observed a single time. Sequencing was carried out using peripheral blood. These receptors all stem from a young woman with acute or convalescent COVID-19. The CDR3 runs from the conserved cysteine through the conserved F or W. Each record gives: V gene, J gene, CDR3 protein.

V: TRBV5-8
J: TRBJ2-4
CDR3: CASSKGQTDKNIQYF

V: TRBV2
J: TRBJ2-5
CDR3: CASSQGLVANQETQYF

V: TRBV7-3
J: TRBJ1-2
CDR3: CASSFGEGYGYTF

V: TRBV19
J: TRBJ1-5
CDR3: CASKRGGDSNQPQHF

V: TRBV7-3
J: TRBJ1-1
CDR3: CASSSGNAEAFF

V: TRBV13
J: TRBJ1-5
CDR3: CASSLGTGTRNQPQHF

V: TRBV11-2
J: TRBJ2-5
CDR3: CASSLVLRSQETQYF

V: TRBV5-4
J: TRBJ2-2
CDR3: CASSSRQVGTGELFF

V: TRBV13
J: TRBJ1-1
CDR3: CASSLGRGSEAFF

V: TRBV6-1
J: TRBJ2-1
CDR3: CASSEWGGGARNNEQFF

V: TRBV5-1
J: TRBJ1-2
CDR3: CASSPDRGDVGGYTF

V: TRBV4-1
J: TRBJ2-5
CDR3: CASSQGQGGETQYF

V: TRBV7-2
J: TRBJ1-2
CDR3: CASSLAGGDRVNGYTF

V: TRBV27
J: TRBJ2-4
CDR3: CASSLLGSNIQYF

V: TRBV7-2
J: TRBJ1-2
CDR3: CASSPFNSNYGYTF

V: TRBV4-3
J: TRBJ2-7
CDR3: CASSQDLQGYEQYF

V: TRBV9
J: TRBJ2-3
CDR3: CASTPVTGGTDTQYF

V: TRBV10-3
J: TRBJ1-2
CDR3: CAIGSLTEARDGYTF

V: TRBV3-1/TRBV3-2
J: TRBJ2-5
CDR3: CASSQDIVVTQYF

V: TRBV7-9
J: TRBJ1-5
CDR3: CASSQHLDGGNQPQHF

V: TRBV21-1
J: TRBJ1-5
CDR3: CASSKQGAGQPQHF

V: TRBV19
J: TRBJ1-4
CDR3: CASSLRAVEKLFF

V: TRBV3-1/TRBV3-2
J: TRBJ2-2
CDR3: CASSLQEITGELFF

V: TRBV24-1
J: TRBJ1-2
CDR3: CATSDPGQGYGYTF

V: TRBV15
J: TRBJ2-7
CDR3: CATSRNRDRESYEQYF

V: TRBV7-2
J: TRBJ1-2
CDR3: CASSQTGITGYTF

V: TRBV29-1
J: TRBJ1-1
CDR3: CSVSGTQAKTEAFF

V: TRBV5-6
J: TRBJ2-5
CDR3: CASSLGVRGWETQYF

V: TRBV12-3/TRBV12-4
J: TRBJ1-1
CDR3: CASWDSREAFF